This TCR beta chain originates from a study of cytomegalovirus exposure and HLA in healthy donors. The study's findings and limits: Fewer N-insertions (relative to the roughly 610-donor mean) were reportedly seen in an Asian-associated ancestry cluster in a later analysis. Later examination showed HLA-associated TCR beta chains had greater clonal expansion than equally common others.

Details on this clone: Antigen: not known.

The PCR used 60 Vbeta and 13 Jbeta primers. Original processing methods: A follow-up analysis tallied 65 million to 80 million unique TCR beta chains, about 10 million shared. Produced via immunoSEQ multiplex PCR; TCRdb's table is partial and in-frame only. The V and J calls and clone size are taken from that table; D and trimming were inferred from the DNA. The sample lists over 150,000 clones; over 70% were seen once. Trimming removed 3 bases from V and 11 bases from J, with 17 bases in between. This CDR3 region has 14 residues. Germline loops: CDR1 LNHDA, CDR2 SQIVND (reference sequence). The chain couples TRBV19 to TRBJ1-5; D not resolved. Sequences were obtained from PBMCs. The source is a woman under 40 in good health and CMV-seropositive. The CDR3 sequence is CASSMGRQTGAQHF. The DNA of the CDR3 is TGTGCCAGTAGTATGGGCAGACAAACCGGGGCCCAGCATTTT. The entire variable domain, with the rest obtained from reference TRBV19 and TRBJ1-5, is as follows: DGGITQSPKYLFRKEGQNVTLSCEQNLNHDAMYWYRQDPGQGLRLIYYSQIVNDFQKGDIAEGYSVSREKKESFPLTVTSAQKNPTAFYLCASSMGRQTGAQHFGDGTRLSIL.